These 14 T cell receptor beta chains were sequenced from one sample in a study of blood T cell repertoires in COVID-19. TCRdb's copy holds only in-frame clones and misses some; the assay was immunoSEQ multiplex PCR. The data show over 70,000 clones, with more than 70% seen just once and about 4.6% held by the top ten. The material sequenced was peripheral blood. These receptors originate from a man older than 75 with acute or convalescent COVID-19.

Of note for this clone: This sample also contains other DNA sequences that code for the same CDR3. This chain connects TRBV11-3 to TRBJ2-7; perhaps TRBD1 as D (5 bases). Germline lookup yields CDR1 SGHNT and CDR2 YENEEA. This CDR3 comprises 14 residues. Trimming cost V 4 bases and J 3 bases, with 13 bases left between them. The DNA for the CDR3 is TGTGCCAGCAGCTCGGACAAGAGATACTACGAGCAGTACTTC. This translates into CASSSDKRYYEQYF.

The chain links TRBV18 to TRBJ2-7, with a tentative D call TRBD1 (7 bases). Germline CDR1 is KGHSH and CDR2 is LQKENI. Trimming cost V 5 bases and J 1 base, with 9 bases left between them. CDR3 size: 13 residues. CDR3 sequence (DNA): TGTGCCAGCTCAGCGGGACAGTCCTACGAGCAGTACTTC. It yields the protein CASSAGQSYEQYF.

This chain joins TRBV5-4 and TRBJ2-7; D remains ambiguous. Germline V gene data show CDR1 as SGHNT and CDR2 as YYREEE (reference sequence). This CDR3 is 15 amino acids long. The germline V and J ends were trimmed by 0 bases and 0 bases, with 10 bases remaining between them. The CDR3 is CASSLDQASSYEQYF. In DNA form, the CDR3 reads TGTGCCAGCAGCTTGGACCAGGCCAGCTCCTACGAGCAGTACTTC.

The rearrangement uses TRBV2 and TRBJ1-1; 7 bases fit TRBD1. The CDR3 is 13 amino acids. Germline V gene data show CDR1 as SNHLY and CDR2 as FYNNEI. With 10 bases clipped from V and 3 bases from J, the junction kept 8 bases outside the gene matches. CDR3 bases: TGTGCCACCGAGACAGGGATTCACACTGAAGCTTTCTTT. Translation gives CATETGIHTEAFF.

The rearrangement uses TRBV28 and TRBJ1-1; no reliable D call. Germline CDR1 is MDHEN and CDR2 is SYDVKM. The CDR3 contains 15 residues. V lost 1 base to trimming and J lost 4 bases, with 13 bases between them. CDR3 in amino acids: CASSLYGKFATEAFF. As DNA, the CDR3 is TGTGCCAGCAGTTTATACGGGAAGTTCGCCACTGAAGCTTTCTTT.

The CDR3, as DNA: TGCGCCAGCAGTCCAGGGCGACGCTACTCTGGGGCCAACGTCCTGACTTTC. Encoded protein: CASSPGRRYSGANVLTF. The chain links TRBV10-1 to TRBJ2-6; tentatively, D is TRBD1 (5 bases). This CDR3 contains 17 residues. V lost 5 bases and J lost 0, with 14 bases in between. CDR1 is WNHNN, CDR2 SYGVQD, per germline (reference sequence).

The V call is TRBV7-2, the J call TRBJ2-7; TRBD1 matches at 8 bases. The CDR3 has 13 residues. The ends lost 6 bases at V and 9 bases at J; junction bases unmatched: 10. CDR1 and CDR2 from the germline V gene are SGHTA and FQGNSA. This CDR3 is CASRLGRTGWQYF. CDR3 nucleotide sequence: TGTGCCAGCAGGCTGGGAAGGACAGGGTGGCAGTACTTC.

V usage is TRBV5-1 and J usage is TRBJ2-7, with 9 positions matching TRBD1. The CDR3 runs 14 residues. Germline values: CDR1 SGHRS, CDR2 YFSETQ. Unmatched junction bases numbered 0, after V lost 0 bases and J lost 2 bases. CDR3 DNA: TGCGCCAGCAGCTTGGGGACAGGGGCCTACGAGCAGTACTTC. Its translation: CASSLGTGAYEQYF.

The chain is built from TRBV28 and TRBJ2-7; D is uncertain. V was clipped by 2 bases and J by 0 bases, with 5 bases between them. Looked up from germline, CDR1 is MDHEN and CDR2 is SYDVKM. This CDR3 spans 13 amino acids. In DNA form, the CDR3 reads TGTGCCAGCAGTTTAGGCCCCTCCTACGAGCAGTACTTC. It is translated as CASSLGPSYEQYF.

This clone showed up just a few times. The rearrangement uses TRBV10-1 and TRBJ2-3; D gene uncertain. V lost 5 bases and J 2 bases, leaving 5 bases between the germline ends. The germline CDR1 and CDR2 sequences are WNHNN and SYGVQD (reference sequence). The CDR3 spans 12 residues. The CDR3 DNA is TGCGCCAGCAGTTACTCCACAGATACGCAGTATTTT. Protein sequence: CASSYSTDTQYF.

This clone appeared a few times. CDR3 amino acids: CSASYSNRNQPQHF. CDR3 DNA sequence: TGCAGTGCTAGTTACTCCAACCGTAATCAGCCCCAGCATTTT. The chain joins TRBV20-1 to TRBJ1-5; D is ambiguous. Trimming took 3 bases from V and 4 from J, leaving 13 bases between them. CDR3 size: 14 residues. Germline V gives CDR1 DFQATT, CDR2 SNEGSKA (reference sequence).

J is TRBJ1-5 and V is TRBV28, with 10 nucleotides matching TRBD1. The CDR3 extends over 15 amino acids. Trimming cost V 7 bases and J 7 bases; bases outside gene matches: 10. The germline gives CDR1 MDHEN, CDR2 SYDVKM. In nucleotides, the CDR3 is TGTGCCAGCAATCGCGGACAGGGGGTGGGGCAGCCCCAGCATTTT. It specifies CASNRGQGVGQPQHF.

This chain connects TRBV3-1 (or the pseudogene TRBV3-2) to TRBJ1-4, with 10 bases matching TRBD1. Germline V gives CDR1 LGHDT, CDR2 YNNKEL (reference sequence). V lost 3 bases and J lost 7; bases outside the gene matches: 8. The CDR3 totals 16 residues. The CDR3 coding sequence is TGTGCCAGCAGCCAGGGACCGACAGGGGGCGGTGAAAAACTGTTTTTT. Translation: CASSQGPTGGGEKLFF.

The V call is TRBV5-1, the J call TRBJ2-7, with unresolved D. The V end was cut by 2 bases, the J end by 3 bases, with 6 bases between. Germline CDR1 and CDR2: SGHRS and YFSETQ. The CDR3 runs to 12 residues. Here the CDR3 DNA reads TGCGCCAGCAGCTTTTCCGGCTACGAGCAGTACTTC. It yields the protein CASSFSGYEQYF.